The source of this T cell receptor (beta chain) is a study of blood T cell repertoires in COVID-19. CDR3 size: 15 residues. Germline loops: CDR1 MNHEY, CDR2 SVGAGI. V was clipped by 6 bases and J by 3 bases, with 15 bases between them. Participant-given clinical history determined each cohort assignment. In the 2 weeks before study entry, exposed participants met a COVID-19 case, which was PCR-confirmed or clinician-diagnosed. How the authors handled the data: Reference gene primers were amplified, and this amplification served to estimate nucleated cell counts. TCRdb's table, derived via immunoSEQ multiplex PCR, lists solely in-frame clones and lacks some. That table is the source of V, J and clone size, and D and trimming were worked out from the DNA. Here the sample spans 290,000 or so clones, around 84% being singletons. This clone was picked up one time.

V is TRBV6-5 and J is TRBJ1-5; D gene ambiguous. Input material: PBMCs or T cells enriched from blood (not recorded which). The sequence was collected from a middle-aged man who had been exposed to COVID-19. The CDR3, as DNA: TGTGCCAGCAGGGAGGCTCGAAACGTCAATCAGCCCCAGCATTTT. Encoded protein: CASREARNVNQPQHF.